These T cell receptor beta chains were read from a single sample in a study of Graves' ophthalmopathy and Graves' hyperthyroidism. TCRdb processed the multiplex PCR reads anew with MiXCR; each CDR3 protein has one entry. The sample records some 240,000 distinct CDR3 sequences, roughly 50% being singletons. Material: peripheral blood. These receptor sequences come from an adult man with Graves' ophthalmopathy. The CDR3 runs from the conserved cysteine through the conserved F or W. Each record gives: J gene, clone size, V gene, D gene, CDR3 protein, CDR3 DNA. The D gene is left open where the match is weak. Size is stated for part of the rows, as once, few or many counts, or as a class when the clone is expanded.

>TRBJ1-1|NA|TRBV18|NA
CASSRGLATEAFF
TGTGCCAGCTCACGAGGGTTGGCCACTGAAGCTTTCTTT
>TRBJ2-7|NA|TRBV7-2|NA
CASSILPGNDEQYF
TGTGCCAGCAGCATCCTTCCGGGAAATGACGAGCAGTACTTC
>TRBJ1-5|once|TRBV2|TRBD1
CASSVSGGVQPQHF
TGTGCCAGCAGTGTATCAGGGGGCGTTCAGCCCCAGCATTTT
>TRBJ1-3|many|TRBV7-9|NA
CASSSTLNTIYF
TGTGCCAGCAGCTCGACCCTGAACACCATATATTTT
>TRBJ1-2|few|TRBV20-1|NA
CSARDRRDGYTF
TGCAGTGCTAGAGACAGGAGGGATGGCTACACCTTC
>TRBJ2-7|few|TRBV19|NA
CASSIGRGSYEQYF
TGTGCCAGTAGTATAGGCAGGGGATCCTACGAGCAGTACTTC
>TRBJ1-2|NA|TRBV29-1|NA
CSVGLQGANYGYTF
TGCAGCGTTGGATTACAGGGAGCTAACTATGGCTACACCTTC
>TRBJ2-7|NA|TRBV7-6|TRBD1
CASSPKTGGTYEQYF
TGTGCCAGCAGCCCAAAGACAGGGGGAACCTACGAGCAGTACTTC
>TRBJ2-5|NA|TRBV24-1|NA
CATSVGPKIETQYF
TGTGCCACCAGTGTTGGACCGAAAATAGAGACCCAGTACTTC
>TRBJ2-7|NA|TRBV10-3|TRBD1
CASSPGTVAYEQYF
TGTGCCAGCAGCCCCGGGACAGTAGCCTACGAGCAGTACTTC
>TRBJ2-5|NA|TRBV7-8|TRBD2
CASKTSGGKETQYF
TGTGCCAGCAAGACTAGCGGGGGGAAAGAGACCCAGTACTTC
>TRBJ2-7|NA|TRBV20-1|NA
CSASMGRAYEQYF
TGCAGTGCTAGTATGGGCAGGGCCTACGAGCAGTACTTC
>TRBJ1-2|few|TRBV7-2|TRBD1
CASSLSRTGGYTF
TGTGCCAGCAGCTTATCCCGGACAGGGGGCTACACCTTC
>TRBJ1-3|few|TRBV7-9|NA
CASSLAGGNTIYF
TGTGCCAGCAGCTTAGCGGGGGGAAACACCATATATTTT
>TRBJ2-5|NA|TRBV5-1|TRBD1
CASSLTGEGTQYF
TGCGCCAGCAGCTTGACAGGGGAAGGGACCCAGTACTTC
>TRBJ2-7|NA|TRBV7-2|NA
CASSSPPGYEQYF
TGTGCCAGCAGCTCCCCACCAGGTTACGAGCAGTACTTC
>TRBJ1-2|many|TRBV29-1|TRBD1
CSIGTGDGYTF
TGCAGCATAGGGACAGGGGATGGCTACACCTTC
>TRBJ1-1|NA|TRBV7-3|NA
CASSPLDGLGTEAFF
TGCGCCAGCAGCCCTCTGGACGGCCTGGGCACTGAAGCTTTCTTT
>TRBJ2-1|few|TRBV7-2|NA
CASSLYRGTYNEQFF
TGTGCCAGCAGCTTATACCGGGGGACCTACAATGAGCAGTTCTTC
>TRBJ1-5|few|TRBV2|NA
CASSESFINQPQHF
TGTGCCAGCAGTGAGAGTTTCATCAATCAGCCCCAGCATTTT
>TRBJ2-5|NA|TRBV7-8|TRBD1
CASSRDREETQYF
TGTGCCAGCAGCCGGGACAGGGAAGAGACCCAGTACTTC
>TRBJ1-5|NA|TRBV5-5|NA
CASSVGGLSNQPQHF
TGTGCCAGCAGCGTGGGGGGGCTTAGCAATCAGCCCCAGCATTTT
>TRBJ1-4|NA|TRBV2|NA
CASSPPTNEKLFF
TGTGCCAGCAGTCCCCCAACTAATGAAAAACTGTTTTTT
>TRBJ1-1|NA|TRBV5-4|NA
CASGDRGYTEAFF
TGTGCCAGCGGGGATCGGGGTTACACTGAAGCTTTCTTT
>TRBJ2-7|NA|TRBV25-1|TRBD1
CASLRDSPVEQYF
TGTGCCAGCCTCCGGGACAGTCCCGTCGAGCAGTACTTC
>TRBJ2-6|once|TRBV7-2|TRBD1
CASSLTGGNVLTF
TGTGCCAGCAGCTTAACAGGGGGCAACGTCCTGACTTTC
>TRBJ1-4|NA|TRBV14|TRBD1
CASSQDRGGDEKLFF
TGTGCCAGCAGCCAAGATAGAGGGGGCGATGAAAAACTGTTTTTT
>TRBJ1-1|NA|TRBV19|TRBD1
CASSPGQATTEAFF
TGTGCCAGTAGTCCCGGACAGGCGACCACTGAAGCTTTCTTT
>TRBJ2-5|NA|TRBV13|NA
CASSTRAETGETQYF
TGTGCCAGCAGCACCCGGGCAGAGACGGGTGAGACCCAGTACTTC
>TRBJ2-2|NA|TRBV11-2|TRBD1
CASSPNRGNTGELFF
TGTGCCAGCAGCCCAAACAGGGGAAACACCGGGGAGCTGTTTTTT
>TRBJ1-6|NA|TRBV4-1|NA
CASSQRPLDSPLHF
TGCGCCAGCAGCCAACGCCCCTTGGATTCACCCCTCCACTTT
>TRBJ1-6|NA|TRBV5-5|TRBD1
CASSVGDRAGDSPLHF
TGTGCCAGCAGCGTTGGGGACAGGGCCGGGGATTCACCCCTCCACTTT
>TRBJ2-4|NA|TRBV7-9|TRBD1
CASTPWGRTGTKNIQYF
TGTGCCAGCACTCCGTGGGGCCGGACAGGGACCAAAAACATTCAGTACTTC
>TRBJ2-3|NA|TRBV25-1|TRBD2
CAFVGTSGTSTDTQYF
TGTGCCTTTGTGGGGACTAGCGGAACTAGCACAGATACGCAGTATTTT
>TRBJ1-5|NA|TRBV15|NA
CATSTTGTPNQPQHF
TGTGCCACCAGCACCACCGGGACACCAAATCAGCCCCAGCATTTT
>TRBJ2-7|few|TRBV20-1|NA
CSARGAGAGVYEQYF
TGCAGTGCTAGAGGGGCGGGGGCTGGTGTTTACGAGCAGTACTTC
>TRBJ1-5|NA|TRBV20-1|TRBD1
CSARVYRGSNQPQHF
TGCAGTGCTAGAGTCTACAGGGGGAGCAATCAGCCCCAGCATTTT
>TRBJ2-7|NA|TRBV18|NA
CASSPFATYEQYF
TGTGCCAGCTCACCATTTGCCACCTACGAGCAGTACTTC
>TRBJ2-7|NA|TRBV29-1|TRBD1
CSAEGAHIGDEQYF
TGCAGCGCCGAGGGGGCGCATATCGGAGACGAGCAGTACTTC
>TRBJ2-5|NA|TRBV2|NA
CASTSALRQETQYF
TGTGCCAGCACTTCGGCATTGCGCCAAGAGACCCAGTACTTC
>TRBJ2-5|few|TRBV4-1|NA
CASSQGGDGQETQYF
TGCGCCAGCAGCCAAGGGGGAGACGGCCAAGAGACCCAGTACTTC